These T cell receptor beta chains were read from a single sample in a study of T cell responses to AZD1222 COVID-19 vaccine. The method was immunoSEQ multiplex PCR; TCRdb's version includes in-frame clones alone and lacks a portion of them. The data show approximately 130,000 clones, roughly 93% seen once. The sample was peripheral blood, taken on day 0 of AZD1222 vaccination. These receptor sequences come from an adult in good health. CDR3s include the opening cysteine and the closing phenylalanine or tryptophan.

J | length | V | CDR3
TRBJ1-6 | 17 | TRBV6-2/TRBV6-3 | CASSPGRKGGYNSPLHF
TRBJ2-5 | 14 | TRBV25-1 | CASSEPLRQETQYF
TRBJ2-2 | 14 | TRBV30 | CAWRGQGGSGELFF
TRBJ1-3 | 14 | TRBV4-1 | CASSHWGPGNTIYF
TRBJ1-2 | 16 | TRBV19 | CASSPGPRPSNYGYTF
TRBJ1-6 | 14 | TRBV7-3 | CASSFGTGNSPLHF
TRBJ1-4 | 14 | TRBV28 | CASSQTGTNEKLFF
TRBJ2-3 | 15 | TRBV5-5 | CASSVPSGWADTQYF
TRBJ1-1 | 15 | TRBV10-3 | CATDEGDMVYTEAFF
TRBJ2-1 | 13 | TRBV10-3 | CAISEPLAHEQFF
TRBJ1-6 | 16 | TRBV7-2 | CASSFTIGGVRSPLHF
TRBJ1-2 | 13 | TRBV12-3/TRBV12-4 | CASSLGRVGGYTF
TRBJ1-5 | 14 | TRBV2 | CASSEVTSNQPQHF
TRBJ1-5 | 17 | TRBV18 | CASSPRSDTGRTQPQHF
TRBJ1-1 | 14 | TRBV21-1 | CASSIGTANTEAFF
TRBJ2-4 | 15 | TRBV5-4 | CASSLGTVAKNIQYF
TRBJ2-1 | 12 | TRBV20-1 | CSASLQLNEQFF
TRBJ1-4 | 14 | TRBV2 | CASSEALQGRKLFF
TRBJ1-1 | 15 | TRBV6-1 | CASSERTGTNTEAFF
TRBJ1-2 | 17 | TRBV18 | CASSDITRDRGNYGYTF
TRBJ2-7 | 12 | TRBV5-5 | CASSLGAYEQYF
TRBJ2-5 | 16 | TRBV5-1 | CASSLGRTGRQETQYF
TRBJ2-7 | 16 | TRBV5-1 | CASSPGLAGRSDEQYF
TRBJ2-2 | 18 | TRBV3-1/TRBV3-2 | CASSQAALAGPNTGELFF
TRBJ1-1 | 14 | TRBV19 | CASSLTGTNTEAFF
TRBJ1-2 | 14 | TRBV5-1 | CASRLLGETYGYTF
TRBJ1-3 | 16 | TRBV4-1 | CASSQGQGTSGNTIYF
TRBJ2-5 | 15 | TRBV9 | CASSVDRNFQETQYF
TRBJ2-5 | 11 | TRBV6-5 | CASSIQETQYF
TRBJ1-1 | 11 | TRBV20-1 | CSARLPTEAFF
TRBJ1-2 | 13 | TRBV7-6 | CASSLAGDYGYTF